This paragraph covers one T cell receptor (beta chain) sequence. Assay: immunoSEQ multiplex PCR; the TCRdb copy retains only in-frame clones and omits some. The data show around 330,000 clones, about 89% seen once. These data come from a study of blood T cell repertoires in COVID-19. Study details: From the United States, Italy and Spain came samples of acute and convalescent COVID-19. Sample material is recorded as cDNA or gDNA derived from T cells, B-cell-depleted T cells, or PBMCs.

Participants, about 18 to 90 years old, spanned around 26 US areas. J was trimmed by 3 bases and V by 5 bases; bases with no gene match: 10. In germline, CDR1 is PRHDT, CDR2 FYEKMQ (reference sequence). The CDR3 length is 18 residues. V is TRBV13 and J is TRBJ2-3; 14 bases fit TRBD2. The origin of this receptor is a man aged 60 to 75 who had recovered from COVID-19. Specimen: PBMCs or T cells enriched from blood (not recorded which). CDR3 bases: TGTGCCAGCAGCACCCGACTAGCGGGAGGGCCGATTACAGATACGCAGTATTTT. Its translation is CASSTRLAGGPITDTQYF. Looking up the rest from reference TRBV13 and TRBJ2-3 gives the full variable domain: AAGVIQSPRHLIKEKRETATLKCYPIPRHDTVYWYQQGPGQDPQFLISFYEKMQSDKGSIPDRFSAQQFSDYHSELNMSSLELGDSALYFCASSTRLAGGPITDTQYFGPGTRLTVL.